The entry below describes one T cell receptor (beta chain). Its antigen is unidentified. This CDR3 has 13 amino acids. From germline, CDR1 is DFQATT and CDR2 SNEGSKA (reference sequence). Trimming left V 0 bases short and J 2 bases short, with 6 bases between. TCRdb reprocessed the reads with MiXCR, giving one entry per CDR3 protein. The repertoire holds 700,000 to 900,000 distinct CDR3 sequences, with just under 30% as singletons. The data are from a study of T cell repertoires in cytomegalovirus infection. Study at large: As its CMV epitopes, the study selected recently identified HLA-C-restricted and well-studied HLA-B-restricted targets. TCR beta signatures that were public indicated CMV infection and matching HLA type. Study-wide points: Of the TCR beta families, the public ones yielded a cumulative frequency that identified carriers of CMV plus the relevant HLA.

The sample consisted of cultured CD8+ T cells from PBMCs, taken from culture after CMV antigen stimulation. The rearrangement uses TRBV20-1 and TRBJ2-3; unclear D gene. The receptor's source is a human donor in good health (CMV status not recorded). Some clones in this sample may be carry-over from other donors' samples. The CDR3 bases are TGCAGTGCTAGAGACTTATACACAGATACGCAGTATTTT. This gives the protein CSARDLYTDTQYF.